These 32 T cell receptor beta chains came from one sample sequenced in a study of somatic mutations in cytotoxic T cells in rheumatoid arthritis. Only in-frame clones appear in the TCRdb table, and some are missing; sequencing was by immunoSEQ multiplex PCR. The sample records roughly 11,000 clones, nearly 75% being singletons. Sample: CD8+ T cells sorted from blood. The receptors shown here come from a woman aged 40-49 years in good health.

The chain carries TRBV6-4 and TRBJ2-1; TRBD1 or TRBD2 may be the D gene (5 bases each). The CDR3 is made up of 15 amino acids. V was trimmed by 5 bases and J by 5 bases, leaving 16 bases between them. CDR1 is MRHNA and CDR2 is SNTAGT in the germline V gene. The CDR3 DNA reads as TGTGCCAGCAGTAGGGACCCCCTATCAAACAATGAGCAGTTCTTC. Its translation is CASSRDPLSNNEQFF.

V is TRBV4-3 and J is TRBJ2-5; possibly TRBD1 for D (6 bases). CDR1 LGHNA and CDR2 YSLEER come from the germline V gene. The CDR3 has 16 residues. The ends were cut back, 0 bases at V and 3 bases at J, with 14 bases in the middle. The CDR3 DNA is TGCGCCAGCAGCCAAGATTATCCAGGGGCGGAAGAGACCCAGTACTTC. Translating gives CASSQDYPGAEETQYF.

The J gene is TRBJ2-3, the V gene TRBV15; 7 positions match TRBD2. Per the germline V gene, CDR1 is LNHNV and CDR2 is YYDKDF (reference sequence). V dropped 1 base and J dropped 1; count of bases not matched to a gene: 14. The CDR3 contains 19 residues. The CDR3 is CATSRVGMPGAGGTDTQYF. The CDR3 DNA follows: TGTGCCACCAGCAGAGTAGGGATGCCAGGCGCGGGGGGCACAGATACGCAGTATTTT.

The chain uses TRBV11-2 and TRBJ1-2; D is possibly TRBD1 (6 bases). The CDR3 is 15 amino acids. CDR1 and CDR2 (germline): SGHAT, FQNNGV. Trimming removed 1 base from V and 8 bases from J, with 17 bases in between. The CDR3 DNA reads as TGTGCCAGCAGCTTAGTTGCAGGGGAGTCAAGCGGCTACACCTTC. Its translation: CASSLVAGESSGYTF. The whole variable domain, filled in from reference TRBV11-2 and TRBJ1-2, reads EAGVAQSPRYKIIEKRQSVAFWCNPISGHATLYWYQQILGQGPKLLIQFQNNGVVDDSQLPKDRFSAERLKGVDSTLKIQPAKLEDSAVYLCASSLVAGESSGYTFGSGTRLTVV.

This clone was recorded a few times. The rearrangement joins TRBV5-4 to TRBJ2-1; D is unresolved. Germline V gene lookup returns CDR1 SGHNT and CDR2 YYREEE (reference sequence). V was cut by 5 bases and J by 7 bases, with 13 bases left in between. CDR3 size: 13 residues. In DNA form, the CDR3 reads TGTGCCAGCAGACAGCCCCCCGGGAATGAGCAGTTCTTC. Translated, it gives CASRQPPGNEQFF.

The rearrangement uses TRBV5-1 and TRBJ2-5; no clear D gene. Germline lookup yields CDR1 SGHRS and CDR2 YFSETQ. Trimming pared 0 bases from V and 5 bases from J, leaving 2 bases between. The CDR3 is 11 residues long. CDR3 residues: CASSLDETQYF. CDR3 nucleotide sequence: TGCGCCAGCAGCTTGGACGAGACCCAGTACTTC.

This clone was counted between two and nine times. V gene TRBV11-3 combines with J gene TRBJ2-7; the match to TRBD2 covers 7 bases. The junction had 11 bases not matched to a gene; V was cut back by 0 bases and J by 6 bases. CDR3 length: 16 amino acids. The germline CDR1 and CDR2 sequences are SGHNT and YENEEA. The CDR3 region has the DNA TGTGCCAGCAGCTTAGATGGGAGGGGACCTCTATCCGAGCAGTACTTC. It is translated as CASSLDGRGPLSEQYF. The variable domain in full, with the rest retrieved from reference TRBV11-3 and TRBJ2-7, is EAGVVQSPRYKIIEKKQPVAFWCNPISGHNTLYWYLQNLGQGPELLIRYENEEAVDDSQLPKDRFSAERLKGVDSTLKIQPAELGDSAVYLCASSLDGRGPLSEQYFGPGTRLTVT.

The chain joins TRBV4-1 to TRBJ2-6; D is tentatively TRBD1 or TRBD2 (6 bases each). V lost 7 bases and J 1 base, leaving 14 bases between the germline ends. Germline lookup yields CDR1 MGHRA and CDR2 YSYEKL. The CDR3 length is 16 residues. This CDR3 is CASTLGGASGANVLTF. CDR3 DNA sequence: TGCGCCAGCACGCTGGGGGGCGCTTCTGGGGCCAACGTCCTGACTTTC.

This clone was observed a handful of times. The genes are TRBV2 and TRBJ1-2; TRBD1 matches 8 bases. CDR3 length equals 14 residues. From germline, CDR1 is SNHLY and CDR2 FYNNEI. V was clipped by 7 bases and J by 5 bases; unmatched bases: 9. The CDR3 nucleotides read TGTGCCAGCAACTCCGGGACAGGACCTTATGGCTACACCTTC. Translated, it gives CASNSGTGPYGYTF.

The rearrangement links TRBV7-2 to TRBJ2-7; D possibly corresponds to TRBD2 (5 bases). This CDR3 is 15 amino acids long. The V end lost 0 bases, the J end lost 2 bases, and 11 bases lay between the germline ends. The germline V gene has CDR1 SGHTA and CDR2 FQGNSA. The CDR3 here is CASSLASRGTYEQYF. The CDR3 coding sequence is TGTGCCAGCAGCTTAGCCTCCCGGGGAACCTACGAGCAGTACTTC.

The CDR3 reads CASSLEGLDVEQFF. Written as DNA, the CDR3 is TGTGCCAGCAGCTTAGAGGGACTAGACGTTGAGCAGTTCTTC. The chain joins TRBV7-9 to TRBJ2-1; 8 nucleotides line up with TRBD2. Looked up from germline, CDR1 is SEHNR and CDR2 is FQNEAQ (reference sequence). V trimming: 1 base; J trimming: 9 bases; junction bases outside the gene matches: 5. The CDR3 extends over 14 amino acids.

As DNA, the CDR3 is TGTGCCAGCAGCGCGGGAGGGGGCACTGAAGCTTTCTTT. It is translated as CASSAGGGTEAFF. The chain joins TRBV9 to TRBJ1-1; TRBD1 might be the D (6 bases). The length of the CDR3 is 13 residues. The germline gives CDR1 SGDLS, CDR2 YYNGEE. V shed 3 bases and J shed 4 bases, with 10 bases lying between them.

V and J are TRBV25-1 and TRBJ1-1; D might be TRBD1 (6 bases). V lost 4 bases, J lost 5 bases, and 14 bases lay in between. The CDR3 sequence is 14 residues long. Germline V gene lookup returns CDR1 MGHDK and CDR2 SYGVNS. CDR3 DNA sequence: TGTGCCAGCAGTGGATGGGGGGCGCGGACTGAAGCTTTCTTT. Translation: CASSGWGARTEAFF.

V is TRBV4-3 and J is TRBJ2-1; tentative D call: TRBD2 (5 bases). CDR1 and CDR2 from the germline V gene are LGHNA and YSLEER. CDR3 size: 15 residues. V gave up 0 bases and J gave up 7 bases, with 13 bases separating them. CDR3 sequence reads: CASSQDGLAINEQFF. The CDR3 DNA sequence: TGCGCCAGCAGCCAAGATGGGCTAGCCATTAATGAGCAGTTCTTC.

This rearrangement joins TRBV15 to TRBJ1-2; TRBD1 matches at 7 bases. Germline V lookup: CDR1 LNHNV, CDR2 YYDKDF (reference sequence). J was trimmed by 3 bases and V by 5 bases; bases with no gene match: 9. The CDR3 runs 15 residues. The CDR3 loop reads CATSGRTGDHYGYTF. The CDR3 nucleotides are TGTGCCACCAGCGGTCGTACAGGGGATCACTATGGCTACACCTTC.

This chain joins TRBV27 and TRBJ2-7, with D possibly being TRBD1 or TRBD2 (5 bases each). The ends were cut back, 5 bases at V and 5 bases at J, with 16 bases in the middle. The CDR3 is made up of 14 amino acids. Looked up from germline, CDR1 is MNHEY and CDR2 is SMNVEV (reference sequence). The CDR3 reads CASSTSGTPNEQYF. DNA for the CDR3: TGTGCCAGCAGTACATCCGGGACCCCCAACGAGCAGTACTTC.

The chain has TRBV29-1 and TRBJ2-7; TRBD2 aligns across 15 bases. The CDR3 is made up of 16 amino acids. Germline V gene sequence: CDR1 SQVTM, CDR2 ANQGSEA. After removal of 1 base from V and 3 bases from J, the junction contained 4 bases not matched to a gene. CDR3 nucleotides: TGCAGCGTTGAAGCTCCGGGACTAGCGGGAGGCTACGAGCAGTACTTC. Amino acid sequence: CSVEAPGLAGGYEQYF.

The chain joins TRBV27 to TRBJ1-5; D not resolved. Trimming took off 2 bases at V and 1 base at J, with 12 bases between the two ends. The CDR3 totals 16 residues. Per germline, CDR1 MNHEY and CDR2 SMNVEV (reference sequence). The CDR3 spells CASSLISGNSNQPQHF. CDR3 DNA sequence: TGTGCCAGCAGTTTAATCTCGGGGAACAGCAATCAGCCCCAGCATTTT.

This clone was counted between two and nine times. Germline and junction disagree at one end, which may indicate a read error. This rearrangement joins TRBV7-7 to TRBJ2-7, with D possibly TRBD2 on 6 matching bases. Germline-derived CDR1 and CDR2 are SSHAT and FNYEAQ (reference sequence). The CDR3 contains 14 residues. The CDR3 DNA reads as TGTGCTAGCAGCCCGGGACTGGCGAGCTACGAGCAGTACTTC. Its translation is CASSPGLASYEQYF.

This clone was detected once. The chain is built from TRBV4-3 and TRBJ2-7; no clear D gene. CDR3 length: 13 residues. With 1 base removed from V and 5 bases from J, the gap between germline ends came to 9 bases. Germline loops: CDR1 LGHNA, CDR2 YSLEER. The CDR3 nucleotides read TGCGCCAGCAGCCAAGGTCGGTTAGACGAGCAGTACTTC. Encoded protein: CASSQGRLDEQYF.

The chain is built from TRBV11-2 and TRBJ2-2; 8 bases are shared with TRBD1. CDR1 SGHAT and CDR2 FQNNGV come from the germline V gene. CDR3 size: 16 residues. With V trimmed by 5 bases and J by 2 bases, 7 bases remained unmatched. The CDR3 DNA reads TGTGCCAGCAGCGCCTCAGGGGGCCCCAACACCGGGGAGCTGTTTTTT. Protein product: CASSASGGPNTGELFF.

This chain connects TRBV6-1 to TRBJ1-1, with unresolved D. CDR3 length equals 15 residues. Germline-derived CDR1 and CDR2 are MNHNS and SASEGT. With 4 bases removed from V and 5 bases from J, the gap between germline ends came to 17 bases. The CDR3 reads CASSATSRRETEAFF. The CDR3 nucleotides read TGTGCCAGCAGTGCTACGAGTAGGCGGGAGACTGAAGCTTTCTTT.

The chain employs TRBV28 and TRBJ1-2, with a weak D call TRBD1 (6 bases). The V gene's germline CDR1 is MDHEN and CDR2 SYDVKM. This CDR3 region has 14 residues. Trimming shortened V by 1 base and J by 4 bases, and 10 bases separated the two germline ends. CDR3 protein: CASSLSQGFYGYTF. CDR3 nucleotide sequence: TGTGCCAGCAGTTTATCGCAGGGGTTCTATGGCTACACCTTC.

The chain combines TRBV9 with TRBJ2-3, with 7 bases aligning to TRBD2. V trimming: 1 base; J trimming: 5 bases; junction bases outside the gene matches: 4. Germline CDR1 and CDR2: SGDLS and YYNGEE. The CDR3 loop spans 14 amino acids. CDR3 DNA sequence: TGTGCCAGCAGCGTATCGGGAGGTCTAGATACGCAGTATTTT. It encodes CASSVSGGLDTQYF.

The chain carries TRBV19 and TRBJ1-5, with D unresolved. The CDR3 spans 14 residues. The V end lost 5 bases, the J end lost 5 bases, and 13 bases lay between the germline ends. Germline CDR1 reads LNHDA; CDR2 reads SQIVND (reference sequence). CDR3 sequence: CASSLARGDQPQHF. The CDR3 region has the DNA TGTGCCAGTAGTCTAGCCCGTGGGGATCAGCCCCAGCATTTT.

This sequence joins TRBV2 and TRBJ2-2; TRBD1 aligns across 8 bases. With V trimmed by 6 bases and J by 1 base, 7 bases remained unmatched. The length of the CDR3 is 16 residues. Germline CDR1 SNHLY, CDR2 FYNNEI. Here the CDR3 reads CASSGDRGLNTGELFF. CDR3 nucleotides: TGTGCCAGCAGCGGTGACAGGGGCCTGAACACCGGGGAGCTGTTTTTT. The complete variable domain, with remaining parts taken from reference TRBV2 and TRBJ2-2, reads EPEVTQTPSHQVTQMGQEVILRCVPISNHLYFYWYRQILGQKVEFLVSFYNNEISEKSEIFDDQFSVERPDGSNFTLKIRSTKLEDSAMYFCASSGDRGLNTGELFFGEGSRLTVL.

The CDR3 loop is CASRSWDRQETQYF. CDR3 sequence (DNA): TGTGCCAGCAGAAGTTGGGACAGACAAGAGACCCAGTACTTC. The rearrangement joins TRBV25-1 to TRBJ2-5; 7 bases fit TRBD1. The CDR3 has 14 amino acids. Germline loops: CDR1 MGHDK, CDR2 SYGVNS. V lost 6 bases to trimming and J lost 2 bases; unmatched junction nucleotides: 6.

The V call is TRBV27, the J call TRBJ1-1; tentative D call: TRBD1 (6 bases). V lost 6 bases and J 0 bases, leaving 14 bases between the germline ends. Per germline, CDR1 MNHEY and CDR2 SMNVEV (reference sequence). The CDR3 is 15 residues long. CDR3 sequence: CASSTGKYMNTEAFF. The CDR3 DNA reads TGTGCCAGCAGCACAGGGAAATACATGAACACTGAAGCTTTCTTT.

J is TRBJ1-4 and V is TRBV28; D is unclear. Trimming shortened V by 5 bases and J by 5 bases, and 24 bases separated the two germline ends. From germline, CDR1 is MDHEN and CDR2 SYDVKM. The CDR3 is 18 residues long. CDR3 protein: CASSLPTHSSEKNEKLFF. In nucleotides, the CDR3 is TGTGCCAGCAGTCTCCCCACCCATTCGAGCGAGAAAAATGAAAAACTGTTTTTT.

The V call is TRBV4-1, the J call TRBJ2-1; TRBD2 agrees at 7 bases. CDR3 length: 16 residues. Germline values: CDR1 MGHRA, CDR2 YSYEKL. The ends lost 0 bases at V and 4 bases at J; junction bases unmatched: 6. The CDR3 region has the DNA TGCGCCAGCAGCCAAGAGTTGGGCGGGAGTTACAATGAGCAGTTCTTC. Translated, it gives CASSQELGGSYNEQFF.

This rearrangement joins TRBV7-3 to TRBJ2-1, with D uncertain. Germline V CDR1 and CDR2: SGHTA, FQGTGA. The CDR3 covers 17 residues. V was shortened by 1 base and J by 7 bases, with 20 bases between the two germline ends. The CDR3 nucleotides are TGTGCCAGCAGCTTAAACCCCGGGCGCCAGGATGGAAATGAGCAGTTCTTC. Translation: CASSLNPGRQDGNEQFF.

The rearrangement joins TRBV7-9 to TRBJ2-1, with 8 bases aligning to TRBD1. Germline V gene sequence: CDR1 SEHNR, CDR2 FQNEAQ (reference sequence). Germline trimming cut 8 bases from V and 8 bases from J; bases unmatched to any gene: 17. This CDR3 region has 16 residues. The DNA for the CDR3 is TGTGCCAGCTCGGACAGGGATTCACCCCAAACCCATGAGCAGTTCTTC. This sequence encodes CASSDRDSPQTHEQFF. The whole variable domain, remainder taken from reference TRBV7-9 and TRBJ2-1, is DTGVSQNPRHKITKRGQNVTFRCDPISEHNRLYWYRQTLGQGPEFLTYFQNEAQLEKSRLLSDRFSAERPKGSFSTLEIQRTEQGDSAMYLCASSDRDSPQTHEQFFGPGTRLTVL.